The clone carrying this T cell receptor beta chain was detected a few times. This sample is drawn from a study of blood T cell repertoires in COVID-19. Participants, roughly 18 to 90 years old, spanned about two dozen US areas. Germline CDR1 and CDR2: SGDLS and YYNGEE. CDR3 length equals 15 residues. V shed 0 bases, J shed 3 bases, and the junction held 5 bases outside the gene matches. Produced via immunoSEQ multiplex PCR; TCRdb's table is partial and in-frame only. The sample yields approximately 210,000 clones, around 86% seen once. Sequences were obtained from PBMCs or T cells enriched from blood (not recorded which). The rearrangement uses TRBV9 and TRBJ2-7, with 8 bases fitting TRBD2. The TCR sequence derives from a woman aged 45-59 years with acute COVID-19. CDR3 protein: CASSVASGSFYEQYF. The CDR3, as DNA: TGTGCCAGCAGCGTAGCAAGCGGGAGTTTCTACGAGCAGTACTTC.